This TCR beta chain is drawn from a study of cytomegalovirus exposure and HLA in healthy donors. The PCR contained 60 Vbeta and 13 Jbeta primers. TCRdb's table, derived via immunoSEQ multiplex PCR, lists solely in-frame clones and lacks some. The data contain about 120,000 clones, roughly 83% of them seen just once; the ten biggest clones take up approximately 4%. The clonotype originates from a man under 40 in good health and CMV-seropositive. Sequenced material: PBMCs.

CDR3 nucleotide sequence: TGTGCCAGCAGTTACGGCGGGGGCGCTTCTAACACTGAAGCTTTCTTT. Encoded protein: CASSYGGGASNTEAFF. V usage is TRBV6-5 and J usage is TRBJ1-1; possibly TRBD1 for D (6 bases). This CDR3 spans 16 amino acids. The ends were cut back, 2 bases at V and 2 bases at J, with 15 bases in the middle. Germline CDR1 reads MNHEY; CDR2 reads SVGAGI.